This T cell receptor (beta chain) was documented in a study of OX40 agonist ivuxolimab in advanced cancers. Turning to the study itself: Participants, approximately 83% male, averaged approximately 56 years of age, ranging from about 23 to 90. Notes on the study in general: Fewer expanded clones were found on average in CD4+ than in CD8+ T cells.

A word on this clone: The target antigen is unknown.

CDR3 length: 15 residues. Trimming removed 4 bases from V and 4 bases from J; junction bases left unmatched: 6. CDR1 and CDR2 (germline): SGHRS, YFSETQ. This table comes from immunoSEQ multiplex PCR, and its TCRdb copy is limited to in-frame clones, with some not included. The sample includes about 66,000 clones, roughly 80% seen only once; the top ten take more than 6.5%. Specimen: CD4+ or CD8+ T cells sorted from blood, collected in a trial of the OX40 agonist ivuxolimab. The V gene is TRBV5-1, the J gene TRBJ1-4; TRBD1 matches 8 bases. The sequence derives from an adult with an advanced solid tumor such as melanoma, head and neck, liver or kidney cancer. CDR3 sequence: CASSPRTGLNEKLFF. DNA for the CDR3: TGCGCCAGCAGCCCAAGGACAGGGCTTAATGAAAAACTGTTTTTT.